The rows below give T cell receptor beta chains drawn from one sample of a study of blood T cell repertoires in COVID-19. Clones were read by immunoSEQ multiplex PCR, and TCRdb kept only the in-frame ones, dropping some. The data hold about 98,000 clones, with just under 85% observed a single time. Material: peripheral blood. These receptors came from a middle-aged man with active or convalescent COVID-19. CDR3s include the opening cysteine and the closing phenylalanine or tryptophan. Each record gives: J gene, V gene, clone size, D gene, CDR3 protein, CDR3 DNA. A D gene is named only where the DNA matches it firmly. Size is omitted from some rows. Given values are once, few, many or a class for expanded clones.

TRBJ2-3,TRBV25-1,.,.,CASSRDTQYF,TGTGCCAGCAGCCGAGATACGCAGTATTTT
TRBJ1-1,TRBV7-6,once,.,CASSLGTDTEAFF,TGTGCCAGCAGCTTAGGGACAGACACTGAAGCTTTCTTT
TRBJ2-1,TRBV4-1,.,.,CASSQGPGNEQFF,TGCGCCAGCAGCCAAGGTCCGGGCAATGAGCAGTTCTTC
TRBJ2-4,TRBV7-9,once,TRBD1,CATKTGIESDIQYF,TGTGCCACCAAGACAGGGATCGAATCGGACATTCAGTACTTC
TRBJ1-4,TRBV4-2,.,.,CASSRILTGGINEKLFF,TGTGCCAGCAGCCGGATCCTTACAGGTGGTATTAATGAAAAACTGTTTTTT
TRBJ1-1,TRBV5-1,.,.,CASSLDAGTEAFF,TGCGCCAGCAGCTTGGACGCAGGAACTGAAGCTTTCTTT
TRBJ2-7,TRBV4-3,.,TRBD1,CASRTLSGQGYEQYF,TGCGCCAGCAGGACCCTTTCGGGACAGGGGTACGAGCAGTACTTC
TRBJ2-3,TRBV2,.,.,CATQAGASTDTQYF,TGTGCCACCCAAGCAGGGGCTAGCACAGATACGCAGTATTTT
TRBJ2-3,TRBV6-4,few,TRBD2,CASSEMPPGGAADTQYF,TGTGCCAGCAGTGAAATGCCCCCGGGGGGGGCCGCAGATACGCAGTATTTT
TRBJ2-7,TRBV5-6,.,TRBD1,CASSSGQGAYEQYF,TGTGCCAGCAGCTCTGGACAGGGGGCCTACGAGCAGTACTTC
TRBJ2-7,TRBV25-1,.,.,CASSWTVYEQYF,TGTGCCAGCAGTTGGACAGTCTACGAGCAGTACTTC
TRBJ2-6,TRBV2,.,.,CASSTGSAGANVLTF,TGTGCCAGCTCGACAGGATCGGCTGGGGCCAACGTCCTGACTTTC
TRBJ1-6,TRBV9,.,TRBD1,CASSPSGQGGYNSPLHF,TGTGCCAGCAGCCCCTCCGGACAGGGTGGTTATAATTCACCCCTCCACTTT
TRBJ1-2,TRBV5-1,once,TRBD1,CASSGTGESYGYTF,TGCGCCAGCAGCGGGACAGGGGAGAGCTATGGCTACACCTTC
TRBJ1-2,TRBV29-1,.,.,CSVRQAAGYGYTF,TGCAGCGTTCGGCAGGCAGCAGGGTATGGCTACACCTTC
TRBJ1-6,TRBV5-6,.,.,CASSLRHLYNSPLHF,TGTGCCAGCAGCTTAAGACATCTCTATAATTCACCCCTCCACTTT
TRBJ2-7,TRBV11-2,.,.,CASSGQSDSYEQYF,TGTGCCAGCAGCGGACAGTCGGACTCCTACGAGCAGTACTTC
TRBJ1-1,TRBV7-6,few,TRBD1,CASSLGTGMVTEAFF,TGTGCCAGCAGCTTGGGGACAGGGATGGTCACTGAAGCTTTCTTT
TRBJ1-4,TRBV5-1,.,.,CASSLQGIGEKLFF,TGCGCCAGCAGCTTGCAGGGGATAGGAGAAAAACTGTTTTTT
TRBJ1-4,TRBV4-3,.,.,CASSQEVPQGSNEKLFF,TGCGCCAGCAGCCAAGAGGTCCCTCAGGGGTCCAATGAAAAACTGTTTTTT
TRBJ2-5,TRBV7-2,.,.,CASSRDSVEETQYF,TGTGCCAGCAGCAGAGACAGCGTAGAGGAGACCCAGTACTTC
TRBJ1-2,TRBV5-1,.,.,CASSLGPGNGGYTF,TGCGCCAGCAGCTTGGGTCCGGGAAACGGTGGCTACACCTTC
TRBJ2-7,TRBV3-1/TRBV3-2,.,TRBD1,CASSHWGQGRHEQYF,TGTGCCAGCAGCCACTGGGGACAGGGGCGGCACGAGCAGTACTTC
TRBJ1-1,TRBV5-1,.,.,CASSLAVGGYTEAFF,TGCGCCAGCAGCTTGGCGGTGGGCGGGTACACTGAAGCTTTCTTT
TRBJ1-2,TRBV14,.,.,CASSQDRSGYTF,TGTGCCAGCAGCCAAGATCGGAGCGGCTACACCTTC
TRBJ1-2,TRBV10-3,.,.,CAIGAGVGYGYTF,TGTGCCATCGGAGCAGGGGTAGGCTATGGCTACACCTTC
TRBJ2-7,TRBV27,few,TRBD1,CASRFGQGPYEQYF,TGTGCCAGCAGATTTGGACAGGGGCCCTACGAGCAGTACTTC
TRBJ2-5,TRBV7-9,.,TRBD1,CASSSTDRAETQYF,TGTGCCAGCAGCTCTACAGACAGGGCCGAGACCCAGTACTTC
TRBJ1-1,TRBV11-2,once,TRBD1,CASSWDRGLTEAFF,TGTGCCAGCAGCTGGGACAGGGGGCTTACTGAAGCTTTCTTT
TRBJ2-1,TRBV3-1/TRBV3-2,.,.,CASSQRLGGEQFF,TGTGCCAGCAGCCAAAGACTCGGAGGTGAGCAGTTCTTC
TRBJ2-1,TRBV6-1,.,TRBD1,CASRTGGGNEQFF,TGTGCCAGCAGAACAGGGGGTGGGAATGAGCAGTTCTTC
TRBJ2-5,TRBV7-2,once,.,CASSPSQETQYF,TGTGCCAGCAGCCCATCCCAAGAGACCCAGTACTTC
TRBJ2-1,TRBV3-1/TRBV3-2,.,TRBD1,CASSQFRGSSYNEQFF,TGTGCCAGCAGCCAATTCAGGGGGAGCTCCTACAATGAGCAGTTCTTC
TRBJ2-5,TRBV6-5,.,.,CASSIRETQYF,TGTGCCAGCAGTATTCGGGAGACCCAGTACTTC
TRBJ2-7,TRBV18,.,TRBD1,CASSPSQGAVYEQYF,TGTGCCAGCTCACCGTCACAGGGGGCAGTCTACGAGCAGTACTTC
TRBJ1-5,TRBV7-9,.,.,CASSFGGGGNQPQHF,TGTGCCAGCAGCTTTGGCGGGGGAGGCAATCAGCCCCAGCATTTT
TRBJ2-4,TRBV11-3,.,.,CASSLDGQLQYF,TGTGCCAGCAGCTTAGATGGACAACTTCAGTACTTC
TRBJ1-4,TRBV5-1,.,.,CASSLAGTQEKLFF,TGCGCCAGCAGCTTGGCTGGCACACAGGAAAAACTGTTTTTT
TRBJ1-2,TRBV9,.,.,CASSVSSSGYTF,TGTGCCAGCAGCGTTAGCTCCTCGGGCTACACCTTC
TRBJ1-5,TRBV19,once,.,CASSIISGGGNQPQHF,TGTGCCAGTAGTATAATATCGGGGGGCGGCAATCAGCCCCAGCATTTT
TRBJ1-1,TRBV11-2,.,TRBD1,CASSFAGGPTEAFF,TGTGCCAGCAGCTTCGCAGGGGGCCCCACTGAAGCTTTCTTT
TRBJ1-1,TRBV12-3/TRBV12-4,once,.,CASSFSRDTEAFF,TGTGCCAGCAGTTTTTCCCGCGACACTGAAGCTTTCTTT
TRBJ1-1,TRBV10-3,.,TRBD1,CAISAGTGWNTEAFF,TGTGCCATCAGTGCCGGGACAGGGTGGAACACTGAAGCTTTCTTT
TRBJ2-6,TRBV2,.,TRBD2,CASSEAAGGVLTF,TGTGCCAGCAGTGAAGCAGCCGGGGGGGTGCTGACTTTC
TRBJ1-1,TRBV28,few,.,CASSLLFNTEAFF,TGTGCCAGCAGTTTGTTATTTAACACTGAAGCTTTCTTT
TRBJ1-4,TRBV6-5,.,TRBD1,CASSSTGGAREKLFF,TGTGCCAGCAGTTCAACAGGGGGCGCGCGTGAAAAACTGTTTTTT
TRBJ2-2,TRBV27,.,TRBD1,CASSLQGPGELFF,TGTGCCAGCAGTCTACAGGGGCCCGGGGAGCTGTTTTTT
TRBJ2-7,TRBV5-1,.,.,CASSLGGNHEQYF,TGCGCCAGCAGCTTGGGCGGAAACCACGAGCAGTACTTC
TRBJ1-1,TRBV25-1,.,.,CASSDRNTEAFF,TGTGCCAGCAGCGACAGGAACACTGAAGCTTTCTTT
TRBJ2-7,TRBV7-6,.,.,CASSLGGATTREQYF,TGTGCCAGCAGCCTGGGCGGGGCTACTACTAGGGAGCAGTACTTC
TRBJ1-2,TRBV10-3,.,TRBD1,CAISEQRQGANYGYTF,TGTGCCATCAGTGAGCAAAGACAGGGGGCGAACTATGGCTACACCTTC
TRBJ2-1,TRBV4-2,.,TRBD2,CASSQGLLAGSYNEQFF,TGTGCCAGCAGCCAAGGATTACTAGCGGGGTCCTACAATGAGCAGTTCTTC
TRBJ1-1,TRBV27,once,.,CASSQNRVMNTEAFF,TGTGCCAGCAGTCAAAACCGGGTCATGAACACTGAAGCTTTCTTT
TRBJ1-5,TRBV3-1/TRBV3-2,.,.,CASSQDRGYNQPQHF,TGTGCCAGCAGCCAAGACAGGGGATACAATCAGCCCCAGCATTTT